These 7 T cell receptor beta chains share one sample of origin, sequenced in a study of early T cells in non-severe SARS-CoV-2 infection. TCRdb ran MiXCR on the 5' RACE reads and lists one entry per CDR3 protein. The table has tens of thousands of distinct CDR3 sequences, roughly 6.6% seen once; the top ten hold 4% to 5.5%. The source material was whole blood. All receptors derive from an adult who was a healthcare worker with PCR-confirmed SARS-CoV-2 infection or an uninfected control (not recorded which).

This clonotype was counted a few times. This chain links TRBV10-2 with TRBJ2-7; maybe TRBD1 (5 bases). V lost 4 bases, J lost 2 bases, and 12 bases lay in between. CDR1 and CDR2 from the germline V gene are WSHSY and SAAADI. This CDR3 has 14 residues. DNA of the CDR3: TGCGCCAGCAGTGTTACCAGGGCCACCTACGAGCAGTACTTC. Protein: CASSVTRATYEQYF.

This clonotype was seen only a few times. The chain carries TRBV11-2 and TRBJ2-5; 7 nucleotides match TRBD2. CDR3 size: 15 residues. The V segment lost 4 bases and the J segment 5 bases; nucleotides outside the gene matches: 10. Germline V gene lookup returns CDR1 SGHAT and CDR2 FQNNGV. CDR3 residues: CASSSNSGPRETQYF. For the CDR3, the DNA is TGTGCCAGCAGCTCAAATAGCGGGCCCAGGGAGACCCAGTACTTC. Full variable domain (rest looked up from reference TRBV11-2 and TRBJ2-5): EAGVAQSPRYKIIEKRQSVAFWCNPISGHATLYWYQQILGQGPKLLIQFQNNGVVDDSQLPKDRFSAERLKGVDSTLKIQPAKLEDSAVYLCASSSNSGPRETQYFGPGTRLLVL.

This clonotype was detected many times. The CDR3 region has the DNA TGTGCCAGCAGCTTACCGGGGGGCCCCTATAATTCACCCCTCCACTTT. Translated, it gives CASSLPGGPYNSPLHF. This sequence joins TRBV7-2 and TRBJ1-6; possible D gene TRBD1, 6 bases. CDR1 SGHTA and CDR2 FQGNSA come from the germline V gene. This CDR3 is built from 16 residues. The V gene lost 2 bases and the J gene lost 2 bases, with 10 bases spanning the gap.

Note on this clonotype: An end of the junction differs from the germline gene, which may be a read error. The V and J genes are TRBV6-2 or TRBV6-3 and TRBJ2-3, with D tentatively TRBD2 (6 bases). The V gene's germline CDR1 is MNHEY and CDR2 SVGEGT. This CDR3 has 15 amino acids. The CDR3 protein is CASSHLGRPGDTQYF. The CDR3 bases are TGTGCCAGCAGCCATCTAGGGCGTCCGGGAGATACACAGTATTTT.

This clonotype appeared many times. The rearrangement uses TRBV11-2 and TRBJ2-5; D is perhaps TRBD1 or TRBD2 (6 bases each). CDR1 and CDR2 from the germline V gene are SGHAT and FQNNGV. V lost 7 bases, J lost 4 bases, and 13 bases lay in between. CDR3 length: 13 amino acids. CDR3 residues: CASNTGALETQYF. In DNA form, the CDR3 reads TGTGCCAGCAACACGGGGGCTCTAGAGACCCAGTACTTC.

A few counts support this clonotype. The chain uses TRBV10-2 and TRBJ2-1, with 7 bases lining up with TRBD2. This CDR3 region has 13 residues. V was clipped by 6 bases and J by 9 bases; unmatched bases: 8. The germline V gene has CDR1 WSHSY and CDR2 SAAADI. CDR3: CASRTGGNGEQFF. CDR3 sequence (DNA): TGCGCCAGCAGGACGGGGGGAAACGGTGAGCAGTTCTTC.

There are a few counts of this clonotype. V is TRBV11-3 and J is TRBJ2-3; a weak D match, TRBD2 (5 bases). The V gene lost 1 base and the J gene lost 5 bases, with 7 bases spanning the gap. Looked up from germline, CDR1 is SGHNT and CDR2 is YENEEA. The CDR3 extends over 13 amino acids. CDR3 sequence: CASSLVGEDTQYF. DNA of the CDR3: TGTGCCAGCAGCTTAGTCGGGGAAGATACGCAGTATTTT.